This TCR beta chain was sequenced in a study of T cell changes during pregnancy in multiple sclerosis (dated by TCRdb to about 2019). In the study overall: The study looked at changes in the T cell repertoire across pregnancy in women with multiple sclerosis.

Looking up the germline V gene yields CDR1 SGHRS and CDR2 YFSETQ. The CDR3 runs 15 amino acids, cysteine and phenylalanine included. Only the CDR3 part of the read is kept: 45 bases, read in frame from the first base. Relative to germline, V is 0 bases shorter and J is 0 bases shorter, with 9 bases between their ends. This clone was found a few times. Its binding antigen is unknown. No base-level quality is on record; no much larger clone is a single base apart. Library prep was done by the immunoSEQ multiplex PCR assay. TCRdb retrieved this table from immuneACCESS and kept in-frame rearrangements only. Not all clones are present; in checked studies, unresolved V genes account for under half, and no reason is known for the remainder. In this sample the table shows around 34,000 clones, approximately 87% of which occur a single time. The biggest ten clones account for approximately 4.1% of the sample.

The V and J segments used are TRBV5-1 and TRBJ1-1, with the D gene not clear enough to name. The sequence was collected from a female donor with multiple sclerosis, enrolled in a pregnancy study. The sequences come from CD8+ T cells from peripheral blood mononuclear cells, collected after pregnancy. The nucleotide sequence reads TGCGCCAGCAGCTTGGAAGCAGGCATGAACACTGAAGCTTTCTTT. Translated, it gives CASSLEAGMNTEAFF.